These 14 T cell receptor beta chains were sequenced from one sample in a study of blood T cells in healthy people across ages. A J-beta primer mix and a sample-barcoded 5' primer were used in a second PCR of about 7 to 12 cycles. TCRdb re-derived calls from the 5' RACE reads in MiXCR, one entry per CDR3 protein. There are roughly 2 million distinct CDR3 sequences in the sample; 40% to 55% occur only once, and approximately 2.1% lies in the top ten. The sequenced sample consisted of blood. The receptor set was obtained from a woman between 40 and 50 years old in good health.

The CDR3 region has the DNA TGTGCCAGCAGCCACTTGGGGGAGGATCAGCCCCAGCATTTT. Protein product: CASSHLGEDQPQHF. This rearrangement joins TRBV3-1 to TRBJ1-5; D might be TRBD1 (5 bases). The V gene's germline CDR1 is LGHDT and CDR2 YNNKEL (reference sequence). V shed 3 bases and J shed 5 bases, with 11 bases lying between them. This CDR3 is 14 amino acids long.

Turning to this clonotype: A clone one base away is much larger, so this may be a read error. This rearrangement joins TRBV28 to TRBJ2-5, with D perhaps TRBD2 (6 bases). The CDR3 totals 13 residues. Per germline, CDR1 MDHEN and CDR2 SYDVKM. DNA of the CDR3: TGTGCCAGCAGTTTCTTCGGGGGAGAGACCCGGTACTTC. It specifies CASSFFGGETRYF.

The chain employs TRBV7-2 and TRBJ2-1; 16 bases agree with TRBD2. Germline CDR1 SGHTA, CDR2 FQGNSA. V trimming: 5 bases; J trimming: 4 bases; junction bases outside the gene matches: 14. This CDR3 is built from 20 residues. The CDR3 nucleotides are TGTGCCAGCAGCCTTATGGTGGGGACTAGCGGGGGGGCGGGATACAATGAGCAGTTCTTC. Translating it yields CASSLMVGTSGGAGYNEQFF.

J is TRBJ2-3 and V is TRBV29-1; 8 nucleotides match TRBD2. J gave up 3 bases and V 4 bases, and 6 bases lay outside the gene matches. Germline assignment: CDR1 SQVTM and CDR2 ANQGSEA. The CDR3 is made up of 14 amino acids. The DNA for the CDR3 is TGCAGCGTTGGGGCGGGGGGACTAACAGATACGCAGTATTTT. This translates into CSVGAGGLTDTQYF.

This chain connects TRBV7-2 to TRBJ1-4, with 7 nucleotides matching TRBD1. This CDR3 has 14 residues. V shed 4 bases, J shed 4 bases, and the junction held 3 bases outside the gene matches. Germline V gene sequence: CDR1 SGHTA, CDR2 FQGNSA. The CDR3 DNA follows: TGTGCCAGCAGCTGGGGACAGCATAATGAAAAACTGTTTTTT. Translating gives CASSWGQHNEKLFF. The full variable domain, its missing parts supplied by reference TRBV7-2 and TRBJ1-4, is GAGVSQSPSNKVTEKGKDVELRCDPISGHTALYWYRQSLGQGLEFLIYFQGNSAPDKSGLPSDRFSAERTGGSVSTLTIQRTQQEDSAVYLCASSWGQHNEKLFFGSGTQLSVL.

V is TRBV7-2 and J is TRBJ2-1, with 16 bases that match TRBD2. The V gene's germline CDR1 is SGHTA and CDR2 FQGNSA. The CDR3 consists of 23 residues. The trim removed 2 bases at V and 6 bases at J, leaving 22 bases unmatched. CDR3 DNA sequence: TGTGCCAGCAGCTTACGCCCCGGGACTAGCGGGGGGGCCGTGGGGGTGGGCGTCAATGAGCAGTTCTTC. Translating gives CASSLRPGTSGGAVGVGVNEQFF. The full variable domain, completed using reference TRBV7-2 and TRBJ2-1, is GAGVSQSPSNKVTEKGKDVELRCDPISGHTALYWYRQSLGQGLEFLIYFQGNSAPDKSGLPSDRFSAERTGGSVSTLTIQRTQQEDSAVYLCASSLRPGTSGGAVGVGVNEQFFGPGTRLTVL.

The J gene is TRBJ2-5, the V gene TRBV7-2; 13 bases map to TRBD2. The CDR3 totals 16 residues. CDR1 is SGHTA and CDR2 is FQGNSA in the germline V gene. Trimming removed 4 bases from V and 5 bases from J; junction bases left unmatched: 7. CDR3 bases: TGTGCCAGCAGCTCGGCCGGGACTAGCGGGGTGGAGACCCAGTACTTC. Translation gives CASSSAGTSGVETQYF.

The chain is built from TRBV5-1 and TRBJ2-4; weak D call: TRBD1 (6 bases). TRBJ2-7 explains the end of the DNA better; the J call may be wrong. The germline V gene has CDR1 SGHRS and CDR2 YFSETQ. This CDR3 is 14 amino acids long. The CDR3 reads CASSLSRGDHEQYF. The CDR3 DNA sequence: TGCGCCAGCAGCTTGAGCAGGGGTGACCACGAGCAGTACTTC.

The chain joins TRBV12-3 or TRBV12-4 to TRBJ2-3; 11 bases are shared with TRBD2. J was trimmed by 0 bases and V by 3 bases; bases with no gene match: 5. The CDR3 is 17 residues long. The CDR3 DNA sequence: TGTGCCAGCAGTTTCACGACTAGCGGGGTGAGCACAGATACGCAGTATTTT. This translates into CASSFTTSGVSTDTQYF.

In this sample, this clonotype turned up a few times. The chain has TRBV11-2 and TRBJ2-6; 8 bases agree with TRBD1. The CDR3 is made up of 17 amino acids. J lost 4 bases, V lost 4 bases, and 9 bases had no gene match. Germline lookup yields CDR1 SGHAT and CDR2 FQNNGV. The CDR3 protein is CASSSRPGGIGANVLTF. The CDR3 DNA reads TGTGCCAGCAGCTCACGGCCAGGGGGCATCGGGGCCAACGTCCTGACTTTC.

The sample holds one count of this clonotype. V gene TRBV2 combines with J gene TRBJ1-4, with D unresolved. Trimming removed 7 bases from V and 8 bases from J, with 5 bases in between. Germline CDR1 SNHLY, CDR2 FYNNEI. CDR3 size: 10 residues. The CDR3 bases are TGTGCCAGCACTTGGGAAAAACTGTTTTTT. It codes for CASTWEKLFF. Based on the CDR3 plus reference TRBV2 and TRBJ1-4, the full variable domain is EPEVTQTPSHQVTQMGQEVILRCVPISNHLYFYWYRQILGQKVEFLVSFYNNEISEKSEIFDDQFSVERPDGSNFTLKIRSTKLEDSAMYFCASTWEKLFFGSGTQLSVL.

The sample holds a few counts of this clonotype. The chain uses TRBV4-2 and TRBJ2-1, with 9 bases lining up with TRBD2. After removal of 1 base from V and 4 bases from J, the junction contained 8 bases not matched to a gene. The CDR3 extends over 17 amino acids. In germline, CDR1 is LGHNA, CDR2 YNFKEQ. The CDR3 sequence is CASSQGPLAGLYNEQFF. The CDR3 DNA is TGTGCCAGCAGCCAAGGCCCTCTAGCGGGGTTGTACAATGAGCAGTTCTTC.

V gene TRBV20-1 combines with J gene TRBJ2-1, with TRBD2 matching over 10 bases. V was clipped by 5 bases and J by 3 bases; unmatched bases: 7. CDR1 DFQATT and CDR2 SNEGSKA come from the germline V gene (reference sequence). This CDR3 has 15 amino acids. The CDR3 DNA sequence: TGCAGTGCTCCCGGGCTAGCGGGAGACTACAATGAGCAGTTCTTC. It translates to CSAPGLAGDYNEQFF.

The chain joins TRBV20-1 to TRBJ2-2; TRBD2 matches 8 bases. The V gene end was trimmed by 3 bases and the J gene end by 3 bases; junction bases not matched to a gene: 6. Germline V lookup: CDR1 DFQATT, CDR2 SNEGSKA (reference sequence). The CDR3 has 15 amino acids. CDR3 residues: CSASGGGPHTGELFF. In DNA, the CDR3 is TGCAGTGCTAGCGGCGGGGGGCCCCACACCGGGGAGCTGTTTTTT.